Reported below is one T cell receptor beta chain. Per the original data handling: With immunoSEQ giving junction-only sequences and no quality scores, filtering differed. The repertoire was sequenced with immunoSEQ multiplex PCR; TCRdb's copy has only in-frame clones and lacks some. V and J calls and clone size come straight from that table; D and trimming were deduced from the DNA. The sample contains hundreds of thousands of clones, around 97% of which appear only once. This sample was included in a study of shared clonotypes between healthy human individuals. Per germline, CDR1 MNHEY and CDR2 SMNVEV (reference sequence). Trimming removed 2 bases at V and 2 bases at J, with 5 bases between. The CDR3 consists of 13 residues.

The clonotype was recovered from a young woman in good health. Sequencing was performed on naive CD4+ T cells sorted from blood. The subset here: CD45RA+ positively selected. The genes are TRBV27 and TRBJ2-3, with unresolved D. CDR3 in amino acids: CASSLQATDTQYF. The CDR3 DNA reads TGTGCCAGCAGTTTACAGGCCACAGATACGCAGTATTTT.